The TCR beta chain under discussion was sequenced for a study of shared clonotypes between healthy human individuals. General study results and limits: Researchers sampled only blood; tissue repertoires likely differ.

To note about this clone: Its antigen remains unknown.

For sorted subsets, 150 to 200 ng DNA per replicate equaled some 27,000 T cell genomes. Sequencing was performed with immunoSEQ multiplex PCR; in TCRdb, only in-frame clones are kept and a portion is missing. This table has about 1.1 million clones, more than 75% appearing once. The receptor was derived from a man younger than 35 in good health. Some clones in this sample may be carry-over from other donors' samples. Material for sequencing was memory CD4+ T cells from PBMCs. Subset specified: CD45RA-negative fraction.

DNA for the CDR3: TGTGCCACCAGACCTAATCCCAGGGGGGCCGTTGGCTACACCTTC. Translation: CATRPNPRGAVGYTF. The chain carries TRBV15 and TRBJ1-2; TRBD1 matches 7 bases. V trimming: 6 bases; J trimming: 7 bases; junction bases outside the gene matches: 14. The CDR3 is 15 residues long. CDR1 and CDR2 from the germline V gene are LNHNV and YYDKDF (reference sequence).